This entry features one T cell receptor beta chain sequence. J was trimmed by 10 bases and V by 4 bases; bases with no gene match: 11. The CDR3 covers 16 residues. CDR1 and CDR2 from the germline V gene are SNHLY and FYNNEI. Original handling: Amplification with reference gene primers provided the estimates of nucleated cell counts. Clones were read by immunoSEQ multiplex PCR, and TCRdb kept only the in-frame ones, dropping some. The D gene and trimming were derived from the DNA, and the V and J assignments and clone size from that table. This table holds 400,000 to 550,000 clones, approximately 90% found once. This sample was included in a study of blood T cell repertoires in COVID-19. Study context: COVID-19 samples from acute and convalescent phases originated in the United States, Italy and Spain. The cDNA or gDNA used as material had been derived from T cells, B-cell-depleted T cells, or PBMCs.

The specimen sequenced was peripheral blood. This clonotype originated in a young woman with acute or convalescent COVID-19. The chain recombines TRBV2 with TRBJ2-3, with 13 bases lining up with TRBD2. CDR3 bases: TGTGCCAGCAGTGCAACTAGCGGGGGGGCGGGCAAGGCGCAGTATTTT. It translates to CASSATSGGAGKAQYF.